This TCR beta chain was sequenced in a study of shared clonotypes between healthy human individuals. Study results and caveats: With few donors, the genetic and exposure-history diversity represented was limited. Sequencing depth was expected to influence donor clonotype sharing.

About this clone: Its antigen is still unknown. A read error may produce the germline difference seen at one junction end.

Germline V CDR1 and CDR2: SEHNR, FQNEAQ (reference sequence). The CDR3 is made up of 14 amino acids. Sequencing used immunoSEQ multiplex PCR; TCRdb keeps in-frame clones, though not all of them. The sample holds approximately 2.5 million clones, more than 90% seen once. The TCR sequence derives from a man between 18 and 35 years old in good health. The sequenced sample was naive CD4+ T cells sorted from blood. Subset meaning: CD45RA+ positively selected. The chain employs TRBV7-9 and TRBJ2-3; D is possibly TRBD1 (5 bases). The CDR3, as DNA: TGTGCCAGCAGCTTAGCCCGCGCAGACTTCCTGGGGCATTTT. It encodes CASSLARADFLGHF.